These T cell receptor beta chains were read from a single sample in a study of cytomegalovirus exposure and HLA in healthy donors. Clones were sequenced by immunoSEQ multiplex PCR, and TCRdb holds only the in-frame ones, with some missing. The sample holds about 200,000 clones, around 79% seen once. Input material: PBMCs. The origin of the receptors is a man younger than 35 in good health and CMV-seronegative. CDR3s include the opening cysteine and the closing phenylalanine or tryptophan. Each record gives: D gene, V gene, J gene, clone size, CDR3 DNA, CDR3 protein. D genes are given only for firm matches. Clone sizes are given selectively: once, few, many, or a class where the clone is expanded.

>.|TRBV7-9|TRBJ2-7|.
TGTGCCAGCAGTCTAGGGGGTGACGAGCAGTACTTC
CASSLGGDEQYF
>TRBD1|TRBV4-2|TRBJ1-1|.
TGTGCCAGCAGCCAAGATTCAAGGGGGCCCACTGAAGCTTTCTTT
CASSQDSRGPTEAFF
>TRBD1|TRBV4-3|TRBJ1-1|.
TGCGCCAGCAGCCAAGATCTATTCGGGGCGACAGGGTGGTTGGCTGAAGCTTTCTTT
CASSQDLFGATGWLAEAFF
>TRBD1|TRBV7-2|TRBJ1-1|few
TGTGCCAGCAGCCCGACAGGGACAGAAGGGACTGAAGCTTTCTTT
CASSPTGTEGTEAFF
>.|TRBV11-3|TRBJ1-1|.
TGTGCCAGCAGCTTTACAGGGTCCACTGAAGCTTTCTTT
CASSFTGSTEAFF
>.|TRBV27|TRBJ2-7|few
TGTGCCAGCAGTTTATATTGGCGGGAAGGGAGCTCCTACGAGCAGTACTTC
CASSLYWREGSSYEQYF
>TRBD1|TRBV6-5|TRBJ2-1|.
TGTGCCTCATCACCGGGACAGGGGTACAATGAGCAGTTCTTC
CASSPGQGYNEQFF
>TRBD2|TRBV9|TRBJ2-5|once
TGTGCCAGCAGCCCCCGACTAGCAGCCCAAGAGACCCAGTACTTC
CASSPRLAAQETQYF
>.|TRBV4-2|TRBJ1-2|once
TGTGCCAGCAGCCAATCCCGACTAAACGGTGGGTATGGCTACACCTTC
CASSQSRLNGGYGYTF
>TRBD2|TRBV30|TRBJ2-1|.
TGTGCCTGGAGTGTGGGGACTAGCGGGGTGGCCTACAATGAGCAGTTCTTC
CAWSVGTSGVAYNEQFF
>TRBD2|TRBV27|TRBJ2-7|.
TGTGCCAGCAATGAGCGGGAGGGCCACCACGAGCAGTACTTC
CASNEREGHHEQYF
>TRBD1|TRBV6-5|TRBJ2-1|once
TGTGCCAGCAGTTATCAGGGGGCCCCCTACAATGAGCAGTTCTTC
CASSYQGAPYNEQFF
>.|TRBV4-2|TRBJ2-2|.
TGTGCCAGCAGCCAAGCCCTCAGGCAGGCGAACACCGGGGAGCTGTTTTTT
CASSQALRQANTGELFF
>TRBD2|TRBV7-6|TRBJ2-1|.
TGTGCCAGCAGCTCGAGGGAGGGAGGTGAGCAGTTCTTC
CASSSREGGEQFF
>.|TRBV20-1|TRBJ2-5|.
TGCAGTGCGGGGCCCGGGGAGACCCAGTACTTC
CSAGPGETQYF
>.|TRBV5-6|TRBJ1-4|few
TGTGCCAGCAGCCCATTGACAGGAGCCCTCCGCGATGAAAAACTGTTTTTT
CASSPLTGALRDEKLFF
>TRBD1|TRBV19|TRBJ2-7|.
TGTGCCAGTAGTCCCCGGGACAGTTTCTCCTACGAGCAGTACTTC
CASSPRDSFSYEQYF
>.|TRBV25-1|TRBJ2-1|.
TGTGCCAGCAGTTTCGCAGACAATGAGCAGTTCTTC
CASSFADNEQFF
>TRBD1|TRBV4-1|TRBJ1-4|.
TGCGCCAGCAGCCAAGATGGACAGGGAGATGAAAAACTGTTTTTT
CASSQDGQGDEKLFF
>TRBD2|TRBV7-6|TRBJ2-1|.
TGTGCCAGCAGCTTTCGGGAGGGGAACAATGAGCAGTTCTTC
CASSFREGNNEQFF
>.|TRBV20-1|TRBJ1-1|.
TGCAGTGCTAGAGCTGAGACTGAAGCTTTCTTT
CSARAETEAFF
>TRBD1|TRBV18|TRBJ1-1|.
TGTGCCAGCTCACCGGGACAGGGGAGCGAAGCTTTCTTT
CASSPGQGSEAFF
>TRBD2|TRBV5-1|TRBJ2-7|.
TGCGCCAGCAGCCCCGGGGGGTTTGGGTCCTACGAGCAGTACTTC
CASSPGGFGSYEQYF
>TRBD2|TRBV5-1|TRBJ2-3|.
TGCGCCAGCAGCCCTGGACTAGCGGCTAGCACAGATACGCAGTATTTT
CASSPGLAASTDTQYF
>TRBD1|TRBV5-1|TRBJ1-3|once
TGCGCCAGCAGCTTGGTACCGACAGGGTATAACTCTGGAAACACCATATATTTT
CASSLVPTGYNSGNTIYF
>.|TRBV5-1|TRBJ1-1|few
TGCGCCAGCAGTGGGGCGCGAAATGGACGAGAAGCTTTCTTT
CASSGARNGREAFF
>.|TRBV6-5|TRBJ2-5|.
TGTGCCAGCAGTTCCGGTCCGACTATTCAAGAGACCCAGTACTTC
CASSSGPTIQETQYF
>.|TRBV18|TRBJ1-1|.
TGTGCCAGCTCAGGTCAGGGAAACACTGAAGCTTTCTTT
CASSGQGNTEAFF
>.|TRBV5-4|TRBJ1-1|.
TGTGCCAGCAGTGGGGGGGAGGGGGAAGCTTTCTTT
CASSGGEGEAFF
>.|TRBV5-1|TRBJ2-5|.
TGCGCCAGCAGCTTGGGTAGCGGCCAAGAGACCCAGTACTTC
CASSLGSGQETQYF
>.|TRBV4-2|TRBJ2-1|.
TGTGCCAGCAGCCAAGGCCGGGAGCCCTACAATGAGCAGTTCTTC
CASSQGREPYNEQFF
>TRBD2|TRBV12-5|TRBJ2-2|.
TGTGCTAGTTACGGGGGGACCAACACCGGGGAGCTGTTTTTT
CASYGGTNTGELFF
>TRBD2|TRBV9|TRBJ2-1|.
TGTGCCAGCAGCAGAGGCGGGACTAGCGGGACGTTCTTC
CASSRGGTSGTFF
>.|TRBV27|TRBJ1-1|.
TGTGCCAGCAGTCCGGGTCTGGGAGGGGGGAGCACTGAAGCTTTCTTT
CASSPGLGGGSTEAFF
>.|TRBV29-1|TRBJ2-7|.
TGCAGCGTTGTCGGGGGGCTGGATACCTACGAGCAGTACTTC
CSVVGGLDTYEQYF
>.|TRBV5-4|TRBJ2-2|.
TGTGCCAGCAGCTTGGGTGCAGGGTCGGTCACCGGGGAGCTGTTTTTT
CASSLGAGSVTGELFF
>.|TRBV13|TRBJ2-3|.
TGTGCCAGCAGCTTACAGGGATATAGCACAGATACGCAGTATTTT
CASSLQGYSTDTQYF
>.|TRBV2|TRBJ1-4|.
TGTGCCAGCATGGTTCAGGCCAATGAAAAACTGTTTTTT
CASMVQANEKLFF
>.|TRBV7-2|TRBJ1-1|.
TGTGCCAGCAGCCAGGAGGGGTTCTTGAGAGCTTTCTTT
CASSQEGFLRAFF
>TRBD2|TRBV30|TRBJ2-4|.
TGTGCCTGGAGTGCGACTAGCCAGAACATTCAGTACTTC
CAWSATSQNIQYF
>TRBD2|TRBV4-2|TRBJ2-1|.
TGTGCCGGGGGGACTAGCGGTAGCTCCTACAATGAGCAGTTCTTC
CAGGTSGSSYNEQFF
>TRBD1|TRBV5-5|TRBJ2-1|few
TGTGCCAGCAGCTTGTCAGGGGGCGAGAATGAGCAGTTCTTC
CASSLSGGENEQFF
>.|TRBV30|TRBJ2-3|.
TGTGCCTGGGTCCTAAGAGGCACAGATACGCAGTATTTT
CAWVLRGTDTQYF
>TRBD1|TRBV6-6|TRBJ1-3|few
TGTGCCAGCAGTTACTCGGAAAAGACAGGGGGAAACACCATATATTTT
CASSYSEKTGGNTIYF
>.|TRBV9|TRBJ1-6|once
TGTGCCAGCAGCGTGGGGGACTGGGAGGGTTCACCCCTCCACTTT
CASSVGDWEGSPLHF
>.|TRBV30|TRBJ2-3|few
TGTGCCTGGAGTGCCCAGGGAGATACGCAGTATTTT
CAWSAQGDTQYF
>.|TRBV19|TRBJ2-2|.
TGTGCCAGTACGGCAGGGAACACCGGGGAGCTGTTTTTT
CASTAGNTGELFF
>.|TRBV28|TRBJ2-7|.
TGTGCCAGCAGATCCACGGTCGACTACGAGCAGTACTTC
CASRSTVDYEQYF
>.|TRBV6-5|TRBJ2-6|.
TGTGCCAGCAGTTCCGGGGTGACTGGGGCCAACGTCCTGACTTTC
CASSSGVTGANVLTF
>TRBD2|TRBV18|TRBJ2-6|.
TGTGCCAGCTCACCAGGTGCCGGCGGGAGCTCTGGGGCCAACGTCCTGACTTTC
CASSPGAGGSSGANVLTF
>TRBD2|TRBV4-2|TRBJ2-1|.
TGTGCCAGCAGCCCCACTAGCGTCGATGAGCAGTTCTTC
CASSPTSVDEQFF
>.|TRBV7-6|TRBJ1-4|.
TGTGCCAGCAGCCCAACTAATACAAGGAATGAAAAACTGTTTTTT
CASSPTNTRNEKLFF
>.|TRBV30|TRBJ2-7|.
TGTGCCTGGAGTCCCGGGGCCTACGAGCAGTACTTC
CAWSPGAYEQYF
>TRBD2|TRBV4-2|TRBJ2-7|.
TGTGCCAGCAGCCAAGAACCCCCACTAGCGGGAAGGTTCTACGAGCAGTACTTC
CASSQEPPLAGRFYEQYF
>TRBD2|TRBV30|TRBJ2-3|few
TGTGCCTGGAGTTCGGGACTAGCAGATACGCAGTATTTT
CAWSSGLADTQYF
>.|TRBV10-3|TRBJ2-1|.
TGTGCCATCAGTGAGCCCGGACTGAGCTCCTACAATGAGCAGTTCTTC
CAISEPGLSSYNEQFF
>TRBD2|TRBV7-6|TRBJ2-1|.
TGTGCCAGCAGCTTAGTTTCCGGGAGGAATGAGCAGTTCTTC
CASSLVSGRNEQFF
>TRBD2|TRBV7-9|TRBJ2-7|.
TGTGCCAGCAGCTTCGGCGATCCTAGCGGATTCTCCTACGAGCAGTACTTC
CASSFGDPSGFSYEQYF
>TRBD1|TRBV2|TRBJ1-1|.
TGTGCCAGCCGAGGGGGCGAAAGGAACACTGAAGCTTTCTTT
CASRGGERNTEAFF